A selection of T cell receptor beta chains follows, all from one sample in a study of T-cell memory formation after mild COVID-19. TCRdb used MiXCR to reprocess the 5' RACE reads, holding one entry per CDR3 protein. The repertoire consists of roughly 500,000 distinct CDR3 sequences, with around 21% occurring once and the leading ten covering approximately 12%. Sequencing used PBMCs or a T cell subset sorted from them (not recorded which). Receptor source: an adult woman who had mild COVID-19 (a few samples of this study predate the infection). Cell type and time point are not known. Each CDR3 is given with its conserved first and last residue. The D gene is left open where the match is weak. The size field is filled for only some rows; it gives once, few, many or a size class.

>few|TRBJ2-3|TRBD2|TRBV27
CASSLSFSGRLLTDTQYF
TGTGCCAGCAGTTTATCTTTTAGCGGGAGGCTTCTCACAGATACGCAGTATTTT
>.|TRBJ2-1|.|TRBV5-1
CASKDTDNEQFF
TGCGCCAGCAAGGACACCGACAATGAGCAGTTCTTC
>.|TRBJ2-7|TRBD1|TRBV7-9
CASSLSGQAIFLSEQYF
TGTGCCAGCAGCTTATCAGGACAGGCGATTTTTTTGAGCGAGCAGTACTTC
>few|TRBJ1-1|.|TRBV21-1
CASSKAFRGWTEAFF
TGTGCCAGCAGCAAAGCGTTCCGGGGATGGACTGAAGCTTTCTTT
>few|TRBJ2-3|TRBD2|TRBV15
CATTAGEADTQYF
TGTGCCACCACAGCGGGGGAGGCAGATACGCAGTATTTT
>.|TRBJ1-3|TRBD1|TRBV4-1
CASSPGQMGNTIYF
TGCGCCAGCAGCCCGGGACAGATGGGAAACACCATATATTTT
>few|TRBJ2-5|.|TRBV29-1
CSAAPPGHQETQYF
TGCAGCGCTGCCCCACCGGGACACCAAGAGACCCAGTACTTC
>many|TRBJ2-3|.|TRBV29-1
CSVQGWGNRDTQYF
TGCAGCGTTCAGGGGTGGGGGAATAGAGATACGCAGTATTTT
>few|TRBJ2-2|.|TRBV7-6
CASSLEARNTGELFF
TGTGCCAGCAGCTTAGAAGCCCGGAACACCGGGGAGCTGTTTTTT
>.|TRBJ1-5|TRBD1|TRBV2
CASSAGQGPNQPQHF
TGTGCCAGCAGTGCCGGACAGGGACCAAATCAGCCCCAGCATTTT
>few|TRBJ2-7|.|TRBV5-6
CASSFDSRSNEQYF
TGTGCCAGCAGCTTTGACAGTCGTAGCAACGAGCAGTACTTC
>.|TRBJ2-5|.|TRBV20-1
CSANGGEETQYF
TGCAGTGCTAATGGGGGCGAGGAGACCCAGTACTTC
>once|TRBJ2-4|TRBD2|TRBV6-2/TRBV6-3
CASSYVLAGTDRAYF
TGTGCCAGCAGTTACGTTCTAGCGGGAACCGATCGAGCGTACTTC
>few|TRBJ1-1|TRBD1|TRBV11-2
CASSLDLGTGDTEAFF
TGTGCCAGCAGCTTAGATCTCGGGACAGGGGACACTGAAGCTTTCTTT
>few|TRBJ2-3|.|TRBV7-2
CASSPLMDTQYF
TGTGCCAGCAGCCCCCTTATGGATACGCAGTATTTT
>many|TRBJ2-7|.|TRBV24-1
CATSDNLSYEQYF
TGTGCCACCAGTGATAACTTGAGCTACGAGCAGTACTTC
>few|TRBJ2-2|.|TRBV3-1
CASSQDFRANTGELFF
TGTGCCAGCAGCCAAGATTTCAGAGCGAACACCGGGGAGCTGTTTTTT
>once|TRBJ2-5|TRBD1|TRBV19
CASSSDRAQETQYF
TGTGCCAGTAGTTCGGACAGGGCCCAAGAGACCCAGTACTTC
>.|TRBJ2-5|TRBD1|TRBV9
CASSVGSGGETQYF
TGTGCCAGCAGCGTAGGGTCAGGGGGAGAGACCCAGTACTTC
>.|TRBJ2-1|.|TRBV24-1
CATSDALSGSYNEQFF
TGTGCCACCAGTGATGCCCTGAGTGGATCCTACAATGAGCAGTTCTTC
>.|TRBJ1-5|.|TRBV3-1
CASSQVWTGNQPQHF
TGTGCCAGCAGCCAAGTCTGGACGGGCAATCAGCCCCAGCATTTT
>few|TRBJ1-5|.|TRBV5-1
CASSLANEDYQPQHF
TGCGCCAGCAGCTTGGCCAACGAAGATTATCAGCCCCAGCATTTT
>.|TRBJ2-1|.|TRBV5-1
CASSRIAEAYNEQFF
TGCGCCAGCAGCCGAATAGCGGAGGCTTACAATGAGCAGTTCTTC
>.|TRBJ1-2|.|TRBV12-3/TRBV12-4
CASSLRDYGYTF
TGCGCCAGCAGCTTGCGCGACTATGGCTACACCTTC
>.|TRBJ1-1|.|TRBV5-1
CASSVGSTVEAFF
TGCGCCAGCAGCGTCGGGAGCACCGTTGAAGCTTTCTTT
>.|TRBJ2-1|TRBD2|TRBV9
CASSDGLADYNEQFF
TGTGCCAGCAGCGATGGACTAGCGGATTACAATGAGCAGTTCTTC
>.|TRBJ2-1|.|TRBV19
CASSTQGGATYNEQFF
TGTGCCAGTAGTACCCAGGGGGGGGCGACCTACAATGAGCAGTTCTTC
>many|TRBJ2-1|.|TRBV7-2
CASSLVGRGNNEQFF
TGTGCCAGCAGCTTAGTCGGGAGAGGTAACAATGAGCAGTTCTTC
>.|TRBJ2-7|.|TRBV4-1
CASSQETSLGSSYEQYF
TGCGCCAGCAGCCAAGAGACGAGTTTGGGGAGCTCCTACGAGCAGTACTTC
>few|TRBJ1-1|.|TRBV5-1
CASSLDPASVNTEAFF
TGCGCCAGCAGCTTGGATCCGGCAAGCGTGAACACTGAAGCTTTCTTT
>few|TRBJ2-1|.|TRBV2
CASSLGIGQFF
TGTGCCAGCAGTCTGGGGATAGGGCAGTTCTTC
>.|TRBJ2-1|.|TRBV3-1
CASSQDGGYNEQFF
TGTGCCAGCAGCCAAGATGGAGGCTACAATGAGCAGTTCTTC
>.|TRBJ2-1|TRBD1|TRBV3-1
CASSPRDRSYNEQFF
TGTGCCAGCAGCCCCCGGGACAGGTCCTACAATGAGCAGTTCTTC
>.|TRBJ2-5|TRBD2|TRBV11-2
CASSPPRTSGGETQYF
TGTGCCAGCAGCCCTCCCCGGACTAGCGGTGGAGAGACCCAGTACTTC
>few|TRBJ2-7|.|TRBV9
CASSVGGELYEQYF
TGTGCCAGCAGCGTAGGCGGGGAACTTTACGAGCAGTACTTC
>many|TRBJ2-2|TRBD1|TRBV5-1
CASSLGRTGLTGELFF
TGCGCCAGCAGCTTGGGCCGGACAGGGCTCACCGGGGAGCTGTTTTTT
>.|TRBJ2-5|.|TRBV5-6
CASSPRTVSETQYF
TGTGCCAGCAGCCCCCGGACAGTATCGGAGACCCAGTACTTC
>few|TRBJ2-2|.|TRBV27
CASRLQANTGELFF
TGTGCCAGCAGACTCCAGGCGAACACCGGGGAGCTGTTTTTT
>.|TRBJ2-1|TRBD2|TRBV7-2
CASSFPSGRASVSNEQFF
TGTGCCAGCAGCTTCCCTAGCGGGAGGGCCTCCGTATCGAATGAGCAGTTCTTC
>many|TRBJ2-3|.|TRBV7-2
CASSSGSFYTQYF
TGTGCCAGCAGCTCGGGGTCCTTTTATACGCAGTATTTT
>.|TRBJ2-3|.|TRBV6-6
CASSYSVKSTDTQYF
TGTGCCAGCAGTTACTCCGTGAAGAGCACAGATACGCAGTATTTT
>.|TRBJ1-1|.|TRBV7-2
CASSHRTSEAFF
TGTGCCAGCAGCCATCGGACTTCTGAAGCTTTCTTT
>.|TRBJ1-2|TRBD1|TRBV27
CASRLTGGAGRGYTF
TGTGCCAGCAGATTGACAGGGGGCGCGGGACGGGGCTACACCTTC
>.|TRBJ2-7|TRBD1|TRBV5-5
CASSAPGQITYEQYF
TGTGCCAGCAGCGCACCGGGACAGATTACCTACGAGCAGTACTTC
>few|TRBJ2-3|.|TRBV7-9
CASSFDGDRERRSTDTQYF
TGTGCCAGCAGCTTCGACGGGGACCGGGAGCGCCGCAGCACAGATACGCAGTATTTT
>.|TRBJ2-7|TRBD2|TRBV12-3/TRBV12-4
CASSPRTSGGIPREQYF
TGTGCCAGCAGCCCTCGGACTAGCGGGGGAATCCCAAGAGAGCAGTACTTC